Each of the 7 T cell receptor beta chains below was sequenced from the same sample in a study of T cells in Graves' hyperthyroidism and ophthalmopathy. RNA transcripts served as the template for amplifying TCR beta CDR3 regions. The TCR CDR3 was amplified in a first-round RT-PCR using the HTBI primer set. TCRdb reprocessed the multiplex PCR reads with MiXCR, giving one entry per CDR3 protein. The sample lists fewer than 750,000 distinct CDR3 sequences; approximately 14% were seen once. Input material: blood. The source of these receptors is a woman in her forties or fifties with Graves' ophthalmopathy.

The chain combines TRBV20-1 with TRBJ1-5, with a tentative D call TRBD1 (5 bases). CDR3 size: 15 residues. Germline V gene lookup returns CDR1 DFQATT and CDR2 SNEGSKA (reference sequence). V dropped 0 bases and J dropped 1 base, with 10 bases sitting between them. The CDR3 DNA is TGCAGTGCTAGAGATCTAAACAGGAGCAATCAGCCCCAGCATTTT. Encoded protein: CSARDLNRSNQPQHF.

In its sample, this clonotype was seen a few times. This chain joins TRBV4-1 and TRBJ2-1; 10 bases align to TRBD1. This CDR3 region has 17 residues. Germline CDR1 is MGHRA and CDR2 is YSYEKL. After removal of 0 bases from V and 4 bases from J, the junction contained 6 bases not matched to a gene. This CDR3 reads CASSQDLTGGLYNEQFF. CDR3 DNA sequence: TGCGCCAGCAGCCAAGATCTGACAGGGGGCTTATACAATGAGCAGTTCTTC.

V usage is TRBV24-1 and J usage is TRBJ2-1; 11 nucleotides agree with TRBD2. The CDR3 is 16 amino acids. Losses at the gene ends were 3 bases for V and 3 bases for J; bases not matched to a gene: 3. Germline-derived CDR1 and CDR2 are KGHDR and SFDVKD. CDR3 DNA: TGTGCCACCAGTGATATAGCGGGAGGGAACTACAATGAGCAGTTCTTC. Translated, it gives CATSDIAGGNYNEQFF.

There are many counts of this clonotype. The genes are TRBV7-9 and TRBJ2-1; no clear D. V shed 5 bases and J shed 7 bases, with 9 bases lying between them. CDR1 is SEHNR and CDR2 is FQNEAQ in the germline V gene (reference sequence). There are 12 residues in the CDR3. CDR3 sequence reads: CASSPYRNEQFF. For the CDR3, the DNA is TGTGCCAGCAGCCCGTACAGAAATGAGCAGTTCTTC.

The chain uses TRBV28 and TRBJ1-4; no definite D call. Germline values: CDR1 MDHEN, CDR2 SYDVKM. The CDR3 is 13 amino acids. The V and J ends lost 6 bases and 3 bases respectively, with 8 bases between them. DNA for the CDR3: TGTGCCAGCAGCCACAGTTCTAATGAAAAACTGTTTTTT. Its translation: CASSHSSNEKLFF.

This chain uses TRBV15 with TRBJ2-1; 9 bases fit TRBD1. The length of the CDR3 is 14 residues. Trimming removed 8 bases from V and 4 bases from J; junction bases left unmatched: 6. The germline V gene has CDR1 LNHNV and CDR2 YYDKDF (reference sequence). For the CDR3, the DNA is TGTGCCACCGTGGACAGGGGATTATACAATGAGCAGTTCTTC. The encoded protein is CATVDRGLYNEQFF. The whole variable domain, remainder taken from reference TRBV15 and TRBJ2-1, is DAMVIQNPRYQVTQFGKPVTLSCSQTLNHNVMYWYQQKSSQAPKLLFHYYDKDFNNEADTPDNFQSRRPNTSFCFLDIRSPGLGDTAMYLCATVDRGLYNEQFFGPGTRLTVL.

The sample holds many counts of this clonotype. The chain carries TRBV9 and TRBJ1-1; no firm D call. The germline CDR1 and CDR2 sequences are SGDLS and YYNGEE. Deletions cut 0 bases from V and 4 bases from J, with 7 bases between. The CDR3 covers 13 residues. Here the CDR3 reads CASSVEPFTEAFF. The CDR3 DNA follows: TGTGCCAGCAGCGTAGAACCCTTCACTGAAGCTTTCTTT.